This TCR beta chain came from a study of post-analysis software for immune sequencing data. Study as a whole: The courses of disease that were included comprised relapsing-remitting, secondary progressive and progressive-relapsing multiple sclerosis.

The TCR beta cDNA libraries carried unique molecular identifiers. The authors obtained approximately 460,000 cDNA molecules from approximately 1 to 10 million T cells. TCRdb analysed the PCR reads with MiXCR anew, one entry per CDR3 protein. The data show about 540,000 distinct CDR3 sequences, less than 40% seen once. General observations from the study: The five TRBV segments detected at higher frequency in patients than in controls included TRBV5-6, TRBV5-1 and TRBV20-1. Comparison with controls showed significantly lower normalized Chao1 diversity in multiple sclerosis patients. Batch-mates among the samples co-clustered strongly by F measure.

V dropped 1 base and J dropped 0 bases, with 11 bases sitting between them. CDR3 length: 16 residues. Looked up from germline, CDR1 is SGHRS and CDR2 is YFSETQ. Regarding this clonotype: No antigen is known for it.

The sequenced sample was blood. The rearrangement links TRBV5-1 to TRBJ2-1, with a tentative D call TRBD2 (5 bases). This TCR was recovered from a girl between 2 and 17 years old with multiple sclerosis. The CDR3 protein is CASSLSAGSSYNEQFF. For the CDR3, the DNA is TGCGCCAGCAGCTTGAGCGCGGGTAGCTCCTACAATGAGCAGTTCTTC.